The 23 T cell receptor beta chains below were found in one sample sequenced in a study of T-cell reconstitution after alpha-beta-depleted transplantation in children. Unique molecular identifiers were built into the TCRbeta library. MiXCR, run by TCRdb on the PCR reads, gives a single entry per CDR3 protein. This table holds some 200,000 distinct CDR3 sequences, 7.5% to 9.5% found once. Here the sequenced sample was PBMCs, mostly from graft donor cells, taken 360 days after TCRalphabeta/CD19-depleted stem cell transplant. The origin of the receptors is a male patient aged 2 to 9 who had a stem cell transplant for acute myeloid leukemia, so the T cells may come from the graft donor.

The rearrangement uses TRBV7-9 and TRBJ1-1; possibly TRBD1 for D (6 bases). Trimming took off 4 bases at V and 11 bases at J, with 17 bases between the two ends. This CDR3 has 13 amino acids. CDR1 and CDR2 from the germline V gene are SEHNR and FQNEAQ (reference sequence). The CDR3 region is CASSSSGARGAFF. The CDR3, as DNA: TGTGCCAGCAGCTCATCGGGGGCCAGGGGCGCTTTCTTT. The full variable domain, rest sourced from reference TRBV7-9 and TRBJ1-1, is DTGVSQNPRHKITKRGQNVTFRCDPISEHNRLYWYRQTLGQGPEFLTYFQNEAQLEKSRLLSDRFSAERPKGSFSTLEIQRTEQGDSAMYLCASSSSGARGAFFGQGTRLTVV.

The CDR3, as DNA: TGTGCCAGCAGTCCCACCGAAGTCAGCATTCAGTACTTC. Its protein is CASSPTEVSIQYF. This chain joins TRBV12-3 or TRBV12-4 and TRBJ2-4; D ambiguous. CDR3 size: 13 residues. Trimming took 5 bases from V and 9 from J, leaving 14 bases between them.

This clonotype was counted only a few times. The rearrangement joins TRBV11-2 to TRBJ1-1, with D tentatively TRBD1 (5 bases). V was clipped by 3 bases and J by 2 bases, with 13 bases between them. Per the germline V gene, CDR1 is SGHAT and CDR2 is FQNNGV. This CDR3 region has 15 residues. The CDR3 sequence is CASSFPGQPNTEAFF. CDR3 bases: TGTGCCAGCAGCTTCCCGGGGCAGCCTAACACTGAAGCTTTCTTT. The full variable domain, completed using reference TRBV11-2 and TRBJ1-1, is EAGVAQSPRYKIIEKRQSVAFWCNPISGHATLYWYQQILGQGPKLLIQFQNNGVVDDSQLPKDRFSAERLKGVDSTLKIQPAKLEDSAVYLCASSFPGQPNTEAFFGQGTRLTVV.

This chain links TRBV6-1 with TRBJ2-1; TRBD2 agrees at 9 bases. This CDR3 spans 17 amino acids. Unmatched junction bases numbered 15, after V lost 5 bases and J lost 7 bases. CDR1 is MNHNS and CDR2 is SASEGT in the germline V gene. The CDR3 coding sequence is TGTGCCAGCAGTACCCCCGCGGGAGGGCCTGTTGGTAATGAGCAGTTCTTC. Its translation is CASSTPAGGPVGNEQFF.

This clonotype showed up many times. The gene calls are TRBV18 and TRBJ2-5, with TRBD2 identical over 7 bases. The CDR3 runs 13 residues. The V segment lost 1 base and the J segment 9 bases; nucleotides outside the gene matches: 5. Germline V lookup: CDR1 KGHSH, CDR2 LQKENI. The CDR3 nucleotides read TGTGCCAGCTCACCACTCCTAGCGGAGTCCCAGTACTTC. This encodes CASSPLLAESQYF.

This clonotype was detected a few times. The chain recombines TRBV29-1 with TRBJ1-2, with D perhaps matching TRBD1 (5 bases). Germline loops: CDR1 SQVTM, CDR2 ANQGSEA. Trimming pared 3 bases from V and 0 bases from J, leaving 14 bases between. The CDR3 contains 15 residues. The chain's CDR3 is CSVESRDGPNYGYTF. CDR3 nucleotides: TGCAGCGTTGAGTCGCGGGACGGACCTAACTATGGCTACACCTTC.

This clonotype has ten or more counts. CDR3 sequence reads: CASSHGTSGRAHEQFF. In nucleotides, the CDR3 is TGTGCCAGCAGTCACGGGACTAGCGGGAGGGCCCATGAGCAGTTCTTC. The J gene is TRBJ2-1, the V gene TRBV6-2 or TRBV6-3; 16 nucleotides agree with TRBD2. V dropped 5 bases and J dropped 8; count of bases not matched to a gene: 6. The CDR3 has 16 amino acids. CDR1 is MNHEY, CDR2 SVGEGT, per germline.

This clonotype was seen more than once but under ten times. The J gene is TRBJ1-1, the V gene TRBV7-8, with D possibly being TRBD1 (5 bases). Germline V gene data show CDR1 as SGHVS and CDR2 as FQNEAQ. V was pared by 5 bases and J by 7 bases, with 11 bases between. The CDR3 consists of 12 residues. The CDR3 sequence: CASSLRTYEAFF. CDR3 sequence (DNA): TGTGCCAGCAGCCTCCGGACATATGAAGCTTTCTTT.

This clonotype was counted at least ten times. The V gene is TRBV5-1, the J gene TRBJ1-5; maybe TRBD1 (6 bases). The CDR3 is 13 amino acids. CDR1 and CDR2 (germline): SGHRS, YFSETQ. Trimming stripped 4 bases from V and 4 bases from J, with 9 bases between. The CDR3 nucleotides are TGCGCCAGCAGCCAGGACAGAAATCAGCCCCAGCATTTT. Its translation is CASSQDRNQPQHF.

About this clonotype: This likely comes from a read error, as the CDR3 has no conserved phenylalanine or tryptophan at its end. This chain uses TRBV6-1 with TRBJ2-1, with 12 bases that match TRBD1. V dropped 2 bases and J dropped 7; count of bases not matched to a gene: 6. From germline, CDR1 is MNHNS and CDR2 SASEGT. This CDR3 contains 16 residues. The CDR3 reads CASSEPPGQGANEQFY. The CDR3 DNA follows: TGTGCCAGCAGTGAACCTCCGGGACAGGGGGCGAATGAGCAGTTCTAC.

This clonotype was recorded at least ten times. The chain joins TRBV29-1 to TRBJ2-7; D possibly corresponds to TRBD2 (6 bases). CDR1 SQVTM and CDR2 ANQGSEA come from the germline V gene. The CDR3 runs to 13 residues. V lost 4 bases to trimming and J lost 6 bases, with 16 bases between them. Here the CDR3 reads CSVVGQGGLEQYF. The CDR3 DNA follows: TGCAGCGTTGTAGGGCAGGGAGGCCTCGAGCAGTACTTC.

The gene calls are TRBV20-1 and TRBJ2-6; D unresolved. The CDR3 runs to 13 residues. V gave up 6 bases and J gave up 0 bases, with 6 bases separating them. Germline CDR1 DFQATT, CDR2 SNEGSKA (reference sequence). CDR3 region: CSARNSGANVLTF. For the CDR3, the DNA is TGCAGTGCGCGAAACTCTGGGGCCAACGTCCTGACTTTC.

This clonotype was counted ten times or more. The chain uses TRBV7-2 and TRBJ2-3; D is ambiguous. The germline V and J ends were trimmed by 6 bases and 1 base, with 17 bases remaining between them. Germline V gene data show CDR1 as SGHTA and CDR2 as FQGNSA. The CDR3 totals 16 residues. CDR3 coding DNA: TGTGCCAGCAGTTTCCAAATATCGTGGGGCACAGATACGCAGTATTTT. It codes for CASSFQISWGTDTQYF.

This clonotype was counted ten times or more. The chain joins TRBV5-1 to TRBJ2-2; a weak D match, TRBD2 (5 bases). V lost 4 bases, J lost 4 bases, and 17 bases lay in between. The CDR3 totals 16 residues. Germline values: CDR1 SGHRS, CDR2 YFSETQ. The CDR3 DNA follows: TGCGCCAGCAGCGTGAGGACTGATGGTCGCACCGGGGAGCTGTTTTTT. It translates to CASSVRTDGRTGELFF.

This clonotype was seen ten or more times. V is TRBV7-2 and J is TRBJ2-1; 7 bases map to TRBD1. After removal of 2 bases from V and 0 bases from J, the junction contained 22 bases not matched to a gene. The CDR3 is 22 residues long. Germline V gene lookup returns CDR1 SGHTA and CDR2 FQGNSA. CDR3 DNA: TGTGCCAGCAGCTTATTTAGGGGGCTACGACCTGGCCACCCCCTCTCCTACAATGAGCAGTTCTTC. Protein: CASSLFRGLRPGHPLSYNEQFF.

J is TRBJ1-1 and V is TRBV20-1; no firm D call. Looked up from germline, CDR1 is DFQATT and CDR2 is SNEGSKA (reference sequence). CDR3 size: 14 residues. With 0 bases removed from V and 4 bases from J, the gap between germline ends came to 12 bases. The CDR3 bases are TGCAGTGCTAGAGATCCCCGGTACATCACTGAAGCTTTCTTT. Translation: CSARDPRYITEAFF.

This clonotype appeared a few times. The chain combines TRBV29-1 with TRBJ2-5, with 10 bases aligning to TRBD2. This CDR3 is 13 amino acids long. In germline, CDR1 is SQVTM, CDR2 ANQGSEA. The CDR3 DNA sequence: TGCAGTGCACTACTAGCGGGACAAGAGACCCAGTACTTC. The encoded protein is CSALLAGQETQYF. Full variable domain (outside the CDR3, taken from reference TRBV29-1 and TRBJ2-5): SAVISQKPSRDICQRGTSLTIQCQVDSQVTMMFWYRQQPGQSLTLIATANQGSEATYESGFVIDKFPISRPNLTFSTLTVSNMSPEDSSIYLCSALLAGQETQYFGPGTRLLVL.

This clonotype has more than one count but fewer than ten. In nucleotides, the CDR3 is TGCAGCGTACGGCGGGAGTCAGATACGCAGTATTTT. It specifies CSVRRESDTQYF. The chain has TRBV29-1 and TRBJ2-3; 7 positions match TRBD2. This CDR3 region has 12 residues. The V gene's germline CDR1 is SQVTM and CDR2 ANQGSEA. V shed 6 bases and J 4 bases; nucleotides not matched to a gene: 4.

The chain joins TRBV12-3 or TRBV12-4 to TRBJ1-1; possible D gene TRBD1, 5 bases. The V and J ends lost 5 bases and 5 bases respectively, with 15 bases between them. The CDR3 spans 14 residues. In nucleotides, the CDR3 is TGTGCCAGCAGTCTGTTGGGACGAGAAACTGAAGCTTTCTTT. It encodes CASSLLGRETEAFF.

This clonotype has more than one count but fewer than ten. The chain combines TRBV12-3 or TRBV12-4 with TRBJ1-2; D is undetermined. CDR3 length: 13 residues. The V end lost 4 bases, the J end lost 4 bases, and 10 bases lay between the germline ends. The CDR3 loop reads CASSSGIPYGYTF. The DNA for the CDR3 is TGTGCCAGCAGTTCGGGGATTCCCTATGGCTACACCTTC.

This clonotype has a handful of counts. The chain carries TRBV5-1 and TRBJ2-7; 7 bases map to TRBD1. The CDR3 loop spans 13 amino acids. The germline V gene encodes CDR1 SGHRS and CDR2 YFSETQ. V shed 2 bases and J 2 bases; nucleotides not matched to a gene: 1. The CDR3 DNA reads TGCGCCAGCAGCTTTGACAGGGCCTACGAGCAGTACGTC. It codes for CASSFDRAYEQYV.

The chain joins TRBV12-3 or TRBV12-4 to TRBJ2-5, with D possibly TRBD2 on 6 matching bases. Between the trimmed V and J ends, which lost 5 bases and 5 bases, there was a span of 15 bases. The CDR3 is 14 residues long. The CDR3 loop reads CASSPGLKRETQYF. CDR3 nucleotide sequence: TGTGCCAGCAGTCCGGGACTTAAGCGGGAGACCCAGTACTTC.

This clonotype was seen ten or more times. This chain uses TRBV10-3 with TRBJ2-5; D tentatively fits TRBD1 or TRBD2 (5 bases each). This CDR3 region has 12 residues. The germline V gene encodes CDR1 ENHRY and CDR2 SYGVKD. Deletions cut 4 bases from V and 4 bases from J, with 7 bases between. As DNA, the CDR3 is TGTGCCATCAGTGGGGGGTCAGAGACCCAGTACTTC. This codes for CAISGGSETQYF.